In its sample, the clone carrying this T cell receptor (beta chain) was seen a few times. Its antigen remains unidentified. Primers for the PCR totalled 60 Vbeta and 13 Jbeta. TCRdb's copy holds only in-frame clones and misses some; the assay was immunoSEQ multiplex PCR. The data hold fewer than 250,000 clones, with approximately 68% observed a single time. These data belong to a study of cytomegalovirus exposure and HLA in healthy donors. The CDR3 length is 14 residues. The V gene end was trimmed by 7 bases and the J gene end by 6 bases; junction bases not matched to a gene: 10. Germline V gene sequence: CDR1 MNHEY, CDR2 SVGAGI. Overall study findings and caveats: Common viral pathogens seemed, in a later analysis, to connect with several of the most significant clusters. Earlier analysis found most TCR beta V segments productive about 87% or about 30% of the time. It was 150 to 200 TCR beta chains that were listed as cytomegalovirus-associated. Per published reports, the classifier diagnosed cytomegalovirus status with high specificity and sensitivity.

Sequencing input: PBMCs. This chain connects TRBV6-5 to TRBJ1-1, with TRBD1 matching over 8 bases. This TCR was recovered from a woman in her twenties or thirties in good health and CMV-seronegative. CDR3 region: CASMGYRGSAEAFF. Written as DNA, the CDR3 is TGTGCCAGCATGGGATACAGGGGGAGCGCTGAAGCTTTCTTT.